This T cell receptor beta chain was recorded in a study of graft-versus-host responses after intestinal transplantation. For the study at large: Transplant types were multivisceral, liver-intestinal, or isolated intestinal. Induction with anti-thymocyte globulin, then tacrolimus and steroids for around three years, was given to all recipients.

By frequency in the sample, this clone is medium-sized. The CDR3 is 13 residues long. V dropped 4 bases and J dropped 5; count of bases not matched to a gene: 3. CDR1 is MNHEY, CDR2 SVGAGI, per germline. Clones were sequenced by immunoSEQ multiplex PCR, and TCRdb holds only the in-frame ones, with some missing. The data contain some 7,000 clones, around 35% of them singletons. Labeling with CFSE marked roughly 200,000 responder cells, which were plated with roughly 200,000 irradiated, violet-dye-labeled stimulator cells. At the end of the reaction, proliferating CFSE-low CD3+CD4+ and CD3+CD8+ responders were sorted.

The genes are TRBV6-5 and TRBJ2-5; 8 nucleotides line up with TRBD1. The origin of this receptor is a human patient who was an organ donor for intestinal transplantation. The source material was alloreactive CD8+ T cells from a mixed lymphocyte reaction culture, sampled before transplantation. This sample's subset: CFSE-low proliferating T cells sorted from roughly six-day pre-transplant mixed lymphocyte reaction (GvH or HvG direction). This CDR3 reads CASSSGGWETQYF. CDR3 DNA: TGTGCCAGCAGTTCAGGGGGCTGGGAGACCCAGTACTTC.